This T cell receptor (beta chain) was captured by sequencing in a study of cytomegalovirus exposure and HLA in healthy donors. Study results and caveats: A list of about 180 TCR beta chains associated with cytomegalovirus was given. Rare TCR sequences dominated, though some public TCRs recurred in many donors.

The CDR3 has 16 amino acids. Germline CDR1 SNHLY, CDR2 FYNNEI. The trim removed 5 bases at V and 6 bases at J, leaving 12 bases unmatched. Details on this clone: What it binds is not known.

The PCR ran on 60 Vbeta and 13 Jbeta primers. Using immunoSEQ multiplex PCR, the repertoire was profiled, and TCRdb retains in-frame clones only, with some absent. The sample has about 160,000 clones; about three quarters are singletons. This clonotype was obtained from a female donor in good health and CMV-seronegative. The chain is built from TRBV2 and TRBJ2-1; TRBD2 agrees at 8 bases. The sequencing input was PBMCs. DNA for the CDR3: TGTGCCAGCAGTCGGGGCACGACTAGCGTGAGCAATGAGCAGTTCTTC. Amino acid sequence: CASSRGTTSVSNEQFF.